This entry describes one T cell receptor beta chain. This clonotype was seen ten or more times. Its antigen has not been determined. Base qualities were left out, and no much larger clone turns up one base away. These data come from a study of human T cells and chemical hapten exposure (dated by TCRdb to the early 2020s). For context, the study as a whole: For sensitization, 2% DPC in acetone was applied to a 2 cm by 2 cm area of upper inner arm skin. Blood samples were taken from patients before sensitization (week 0) and then at 2, 6 and about 24 weeks after DPC sensitization. This study followed changes in the peripheral blood TCR repertoire in vivo during primary and secondary sensitization of alopecia patients to the hapten diphenylcyclopropenone (DPC). Libraries were pooled for sequencing, and per-sample TCR yields varied mainly because of small differences in library volumes within the pool. Patch testing on the upper back used Finn chambers containing 0.01% DPC, with scoring done after 6 days according to International Contact Dermatitis Research Group standards. Alopecia areata with under or over 50% scalp involvement, alopecia totalis and alopecia universalis were represented in the patient cohort, which was mostly female. Weekly therapeutic DPC doses were additionally applied to the scalp of patients throughout the approximately 25-week study period. Roughly 30 alopecia patients provided blood for TCR sequencing at one to four time points (pre-sensitization, 2, 6 and 24 weeks).

Taken with the paper, the label for time point translates to: patch test 1, 2 weeks after DPC sensitization. The meaning of the sample's treatment or condition label: therapeutic diphenylcyclopropenone sensitization with weekly scalp DPC. At every patch-test visit, the blood draw took place before the patch test was put on. Eligible patients were aged 18 to 70, diagnosed with alopecia, deemed suitable for DPC therapy, and excluded if pregnant. Unfractionated whole blood was collected in Tempus Blood RNA tubes, and total RNA was extracted from that blood. What the research found in general, with its limitations: Significantly more large CDR3 similarity clusters were formed by expanded TCRs than by pre-sensitization or healthy control sets, consistent with antigen-driven responses. No change with DPC sensitization was found in the number of TCRs above 1 in 1000 frequency, and no evidence of global repertoire structure alterations was found. After repeated subsampling, the strength of the expansion versus patch-test correlation and the threshold at which it became significant changed. Alopecia, a presumed autoimmune disease, was present in all patients, so the immune response of the patients might differ from that of healthy individuals. The number of PT1 expanded TCRs positively correlated with patch test score, significant at thresholds 8, 16 and 32 but not 4.

Libraries were built with RACE. Instrument used: NextSeq 500. Library preparation attached unique molecular identifiers to individual cDNA molecules for quantitative, reproducible TCR counting. From each blood RNA sample, both TCR alpha and TCR beta chains were sequenced. The published analysis was carried out like this. The median number of TCRs per sample was approximately 98,000, ranging from 23,224 to 690,600. V, J and CDR3 annotation of the TCR reads was carried out using the Decombinator software suite. Every sample was subsampled to the same number of TCRs (28,000) for the PS versus PT1 abundance plots. TCRs were defined as expanded if absent before sensitization and observed at least eight times at the 2-week time point. Clones were called with MiXCR by TCRdb after fastp trimmed the public reads at Q25, and only in-frame beta chains were retained. One record per CDR3 amino acid sequence lists the most common genes and DNA. The authors' filters were not applied to this entry. The sample profile shows fewer than 100,000 distinct CDR3 sequences; about an eighth of them were found once. The top ten hold 3.5% of the sample.

This clonotype was sampled from a woman aged 55-75 years with alopecia areata. Some clones in this sample may be carry-over from other donors' samples. Sequenced here: whole blood, sampled in connection with sensitization to the hapten diphenylcyclopropenone (DPC).

The nucleotides read TGTGCCAGCACCAGATCCTCTCAAACCTACAATGAGCAGTTCTTC. The translation is CASTRSSQTYNEQFF. The rearrangement joined TRBV7-6 to TRBJ2-1; there is no confident call for the D gene. The germline V gene yields SGHVS for CDR1 and FNYEAQ for CDR2. V and J are truncated by 7 bases and 2 bases respectively, leaving an intervening sequence of 15 bases. Counted from cysteine to phenylalanine, this CDR3 has 15 amino acids. Only the CDR3 DNA is retained, 45 bases long and in frame from the first base.